The 8 T cell receptor beta chains presented below share a single source sample, sequenced in a study of blood T cells in healthy people across ages. Then a second PCR, running about 6 to 12 cycles, was carried out with a sample-barcoded 5' primer and a J-beta primer mix. MiXCR, applied by TCRdb to the 5' RACE reads, yields one record per CDR3 protein. The sample shows 750,000 to 1,000,000 distinct CDR3 sequences, 25% to 35% of them seen only once. These data also formed part of another study, on T cells of mothers and their children.

The sequencing input was blood. These receptors came from a woman aged 35 to 49 in good health.

This clonotype occurred a few times. The gene calls are TRBV27 and TRBJ1-5; maybe TRBD1 (5 bases). With 7 bases removed from V and 6 bases from J, the gap between germline ends came to 19 bases. CDR1 is MNHEY, CDR2 SMNVEV, per germline (reference sequence). CDR3 length: 15 amino acids. The CDR3, as DNA: TGTGCCAGCACACCGGGACCGGGAGTCGGTCAGCCCCAGCATTTT. This sequence encodes CASTPGPGVGQPQHF.

This clonotype was seen at least ten times. In DNA, the CDR3 is TGCAGTGCTATGACAGGTTTCGATGGCTACACCTTC. This translates into CSAMTGFDGYTF. The chain joins TRBV20-1 to TRBJ1-2; TRBD1 might be the D (6 bases). The V gene lost 4 bases and the J gene lost 6 bases, with 12 bases spanning the gap. CDR3 length equals 12 residues. Germline V gene lookup returns CDR1 DFQATT and CDR2 SNEGSKA (reference sequence).

This clonotype was observed at least ten times. The V and J genes are TRBV9 and TRBJ2-7; D is perhaps TRBD1 (5 bases). The CDR3 has 14 amino acids. The ends were cut back, 0 bases at V and 2 bases at J, with 9 bases in the middle. The germline V gene encodes CDR1 SGDLS and CDR2 YYNGEE. Written as DNA, the CDR3 is TGTGCCAGCAGCGTAGAGGGGTCCCCCTACGAGCAGTACTTC. Residues: CASSVEGSPYEQYF.

This clonotype has more than one count but fewer than ten. This chain connects TRBV11-2 to TRBJ2-4, with a weak D call TRBD2 (7 bases). The CDR3 is 15 amino acids. V dropped 1 base and J dropped 11 bases, with 18 bases sitting between them. Germline loops: CDR1 SGHAT, CDR2 FQNNGV. The DNA of the CDR3 is TGTGCCAGCAGCTTAGTTGGGGGGGGGCGAAGTGTTCAGTACTTC. This sequence encodes CASSLVGGGRSVQYF.

This rearrangement joins TRBV6-5 to TRBJ1-1; D gene uncertain. Between the trimmed V and J ends, which lost 10 bases and 0 bases, there was a span of 6 bases. Germline assignment: CDR1 MNHEY and CDR2 SVGAGI. This CDR3 spans 11 amino acids. This chain's CDR3 is CATLMNTEAFF. The CDR3 DNA reads as TGTGCCACACTTATGAACACTGAAGCTTTCTTT.

This clonotype was counted a few times. The chain carries TRBV27 and TRBJ1-2, with D tentatively TRBD1 (6 bases). V gave up 4 bases and J gave up 5 bases, with 17 bases separating them. Germline V gene lookup returns CDR1 MNHEY and CDR2 SMNVEV (reference sequence). The CDR3 length is 15 residues. The CDR3 DNA is TGTGCCAGCAGTTCGACAGGAGGAGTCCTGTATGGCTACACCTTC. Translating gives CASSSTGGVLYGYTF.

The CDR3 DNA sequence: TGTGCCAGCAGCTCAGGGATGCGAACTGAAGCTTTCTTT. Its translation: CASSSGMRTEAFF. This rearrangement joins TRBV11-2 to TRBJ1-1; maybe TRBD1 (5 bases). V gave up 4 bases and J gave up 5 bases, with 11 bases separating them. The CDR3 spans 13 residues. CDR1 is SGHAT, CDR2 FQNNGV, per germline.

This clonotype has at least ten counts. V is TRBV18 and J is TRBJ2-3, with D hard to call. The germline CDR1 and CDR2 sequences are KGHSH and LQKENI. V dropped 0 bases and J dropped 2 bases, with 6 bases sitting between them. The CDR3 has 14 residues. The CDR3 DNA is TGTGCCAGCTCACCACCGACATACACAGATACGCAGTATTTT. It specifies CASSPPTYTDTQYF. Complete variable domain (other parts from reference TRBV18 and TRBJ2-3): NAGVMQNPRHLVRRRGQEARLRCSPMKGHSHVYWYRQLPEEGLKFMVYLQKENIIDESGMPKERFSAEFPKEGPSILRIQQVVRGDSAAYFCASSPPTYTDTQYFGPGTRLTVL.